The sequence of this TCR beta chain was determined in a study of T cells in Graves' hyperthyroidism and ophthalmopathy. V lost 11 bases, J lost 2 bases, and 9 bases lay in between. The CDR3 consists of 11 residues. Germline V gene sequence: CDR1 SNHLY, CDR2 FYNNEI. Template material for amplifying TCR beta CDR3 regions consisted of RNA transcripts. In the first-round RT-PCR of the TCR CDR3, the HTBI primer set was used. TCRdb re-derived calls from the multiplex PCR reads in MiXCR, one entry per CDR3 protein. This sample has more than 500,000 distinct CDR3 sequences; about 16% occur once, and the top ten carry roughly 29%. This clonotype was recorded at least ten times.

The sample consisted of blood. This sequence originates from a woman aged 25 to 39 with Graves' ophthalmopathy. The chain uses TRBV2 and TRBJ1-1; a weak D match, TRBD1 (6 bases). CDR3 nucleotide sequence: TGTGCCGTACAGGGTAACACTGAAGCTTTCTTT. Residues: CAVQGNTEAFF.